The rows below give T cell receptor beta chains drawn from one sample of a study of CD8+CD57+ T cells in acquired aplastic anemia. TCRdb independently ran MiXCR on the reads; one entry per CDR3 protein. The table lists some 150,000 distinct CDR3 sequences, less than 60% of them singletons. Sequencing was carried out using sorted CD4+, CD8+, or CD8+CD57+ T cells (not recorded which) from PBMCs. Receptor source: a human donor with aplastic anemia. Each CDR3 is given without its conserved first and last residue.

j_call v_call cdr3_aa
TRBJ2-1 TRBV9 ASSVANEQF
TRBJ1-5 TRBV12-3/TRBV12-4 ASRDRVTGTQH
TRBJ2-5 TRBV10-3 AISESEGSQETQY
TRBJ2-3 TRBV24-1 ATSDGSRAGADTQY
TRBJ1-1 TRBV12-3/TRBV12-4 ASSLTALEAF
TRBJ2-2 TRBV7-2 ASSFRQTGELF
TRBJ2-7 TRBV2 ASRLGGQGRYEQY
TRBJ2-5 TRBV12-3/TRBV12-4 ASQDSGLQTQY
TRBJ1-4 TRBV6-5 ASSYRLGPEKLF
TRBJ2-1 TRBV20-1 SARDRDFGPWNEQF
TRBJ2-7 TRBV4-1 ASSQDRGDSYEQY
TRBJ2-1 TRBV7-3 ASSPQTSGDNEQF
TRBJ2-7 TRBV7-2 ASSPGGQHEQY
TRBJ1-4 TRBV2 ASRDLRLF
TRBJ1-1 TRBV5-1 ASSSGQPNTEAF
TRBJ1-2 TRBV29-1 SVEAPARRMSGYT
TRBJ2-7 TRBV24-1 ASSMGGQGVSKQY
TRBJ1-1 TRBV20-1 SATQGALNTEAF
TRBJ2-5 TRBV20-1 SALNEGETQY
TRBJ2-1 TRBV7-2 ASSTNYGLNEQF
TRBJ1-1 TRBV11-2 ASSLRQGITTEAF
TRBJ1-1 TRBV2 ASNRDRGMAF
TRBJ2-7 TRBV20-1 SARERQGAYEQY
TRBJ2-5 TRBV9 ASSVAGGIQETQY
TRBJ1-5 TRBV9 ASSSGTGSSNQPQH
TRBJ2-7 TRBV20-1 SARGRLAGSSYEQY
TRBJ2-7 TRBV7-8 ASSPRVEGSEQY
TRBJ2-7 TRBV20-1 SARGVPPGYEQY
TRBJ2-2 TRBV2 ARSEEGGYTGELF
TRBJ1-2 TRBV24-1 ATSDRQTDGYT
TRBJ2-2 TRBV19 ASRIGGGTGELF
TRBJ2-5 TRBV2 AMDRTGETQY
TRBJ1-6 TRBV27 ASSLQRDGSSPLH
TRBJ2-1 TRBV11-2 ASSFSGGGYNEQF
TRBJ2-2 TRBV4-2 ASSPLAGDTGELF
TRBJ2-7 TRBV12-3/TRBV12-4 ASSLKGAVYEQY